This T cell receptor beta chain was recovered during a study of Graves' ophthalmopathy and Graves' hyperthyroidism. Background on the study: The collection of peripheral blood took place at initial diagnosis, before any treatment.

V gave up 3 bases and J gave up 6 bases; unmatched junction bases: 1. The CDR3 length is 12 residues. The germline CDR1 and CDR2 sequences are SGHVS and FQNEAQ. As the template, RNA transcripts were used to amplify TCR beta CDR3 regions. The first round was an RT-PCR with HTBI primers, and the second round was a multiplex PCR. TCRdb ran MiXCR on the multiplex PCR reads and lists one entry per CDR3 protein. The table records 200,000 to 250,000 distinct CDR3 sequences, 45% of them present only once. The sequencing input was peripheral blood. V usage is TRBV7-8 and J usage is TRBJ2-7, with 8 bases aligning to TRBD1. This clonotype was obtained from an adult man with Graves' ophthalmopathy. The CDR3 protein is CASSFDRGEQYF. In nucleotides, the CDR3 is TGTGCCAGCAGCTTCGACAGGGGCGAGCAGTACTTC. Full variable domain (remainder filled in from reference TRBV7-8 and TRBJ2-7): GAGVSQSPRYKVAKRGQDVALRCDPISGHVSLFWYQQALGQGPEFLTYFQNEAQLDKSGLPSDRFFAERPEGSVSTLKIQRTQQEDSAVYLCASSFDRGEQYFGPGTRLTVT.